The T cell receptor beta chain under discussion was sequenced for a study of T cells after yellow fever vaccination. Study-wide context: Fractions containing few cells were prepared with SMART-Seq v4 Ultra Low Input.

The length of the CDR3 is 12 residues. Looked up from germline, CDR1 is SGHTA and CDR2 is FQGNSA. V shed 2 bases and J shed 9 bases, with 10 bases lying between them. Study results and caveats: Post-booster samples contained most primary-vaccination clones (nearly 98% CD4, about 85% CD8). Few clonotypes appeared in both CD4 and CD8 compartments.

A remark on this clonotype: Its antigen is not known.

Each CDR3 protein gets one entry after TCRdb re-called the 5' RACE reads with MiXCR. The sample has 400,000 or so distinct CDR3 sequences, about 17% seen once; the top ten hold 18%. Sequencing was performed on PBMCs, taken before the yellow fever booster vaccination. V usage is TRBV7-2 and J usage is TRBJ1-2, with a possible D match to TRBD1 (5 bases). This TCR came from a man younger than 35 who received the YFV17D yellow fever vaccine. The CDR3 reads CASSLQGRRYTF. In DNA, the CDR3 is TGTGCCAGCAGCTTACAGGGTCGTCGCTACACCTTC.